This T cell receptor beta chain was captured in a study of blood T cell repertoires in COVID-19. CDR1 and CDR2 (germline): SGDLS, YYNGEE. This CDR3 has 13 residues. Trimming pared 0 bases from V and 4 bases from J, leaving 7 bases between. Repertoires were generated with immunoSEQ multiplex PCR, while TCRdb's copy carries only in-frame clones and drops some. This sample has roughly 90,000 clones; roughly 84% occur once, and the top ten carry 30% to 35%. This sequence was found in a woman older than 75 with active or convalescent COVID-19. The sequenced material came from peripheral blood. The gene calls are TRBV9 and TRBJ1-1; D is unresolved. CDR3 sequence (DNA): TGTGCCAGCAGCGTAGGGCCGATCACTGAAGCTTTCTTT. Its translation is CASSVGPITEAFF.